This TCR beta chain was retrieved from a study of cytomegalovirus exposure and HLA in healthy donors. Study-level findings and limits: Later work found most CMV-associated TCR beta chains apparently HLA-restricted. For most TCR beta V segments, an earlier analysis put the productive rate at about 90% or about 30% of the time.

Amplification used 60 Vbeta primers and 13 Jbeta primers. Clones were sequenced by immunoSEQ multiplex PCR, and TCRdb holds only the in-frame ones, with some missing. The sample yields 65,000 to 95,000 clones, about 78% seen once. A remark on this clone: Its cognate antigen is unknown. This specimen includes other DNA sequences encoding the same CDR3.

Trimming removed 0 bases at V and 0 bases at J, with 8 bases between. This CDR3 region has 15 residues. Germline CDR1 reads MNHEY; CDR2 reads SVGAGI. The receptor comes from a man aged 50-60 years in good health and CMV-seronegative. Sequenced material: PBMCs. The chain employs TRBV6-5 and TRBJ1-1, with a weak D call TRBD1 (5 bases). CDR3 protein: CASSYSGQVNTEAFF. The CDR3 coding sequence is TGTGCCAGCAGTTACTCGGGGCAGGTGAACACTGAAGCTTTCTTT.